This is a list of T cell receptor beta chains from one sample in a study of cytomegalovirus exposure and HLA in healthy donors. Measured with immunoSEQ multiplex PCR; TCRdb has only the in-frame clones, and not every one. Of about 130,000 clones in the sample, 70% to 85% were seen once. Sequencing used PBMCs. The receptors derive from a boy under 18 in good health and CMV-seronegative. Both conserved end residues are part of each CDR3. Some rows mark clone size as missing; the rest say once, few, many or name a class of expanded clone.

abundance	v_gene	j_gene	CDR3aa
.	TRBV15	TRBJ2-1	CATSLFGGEIYNEQFF
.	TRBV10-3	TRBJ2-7	CAISPSSYEQYF
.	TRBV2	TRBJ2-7	CASSERLGTSGRNEQYF
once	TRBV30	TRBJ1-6	CAWSVHWRTAYESSYNSPLHF
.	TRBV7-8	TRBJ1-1	CASSPLRTSGTVNTEAFF
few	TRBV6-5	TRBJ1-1	CASSQGTEAFF
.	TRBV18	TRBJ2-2	CASSRQTGWNTGELFF
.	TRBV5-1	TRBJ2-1	CASTRRGTDNEQFF
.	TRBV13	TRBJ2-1	CASSSPHLTSGRGEQFF
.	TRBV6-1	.	CASSDPGASYEQYF
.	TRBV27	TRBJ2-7	CASSLAGQGTYEQYF
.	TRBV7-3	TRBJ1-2	CASSLAGVGYTF
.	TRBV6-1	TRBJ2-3	CASNIQRGGGDTQYF
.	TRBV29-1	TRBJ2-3	CSAATSFSGTDTQYF
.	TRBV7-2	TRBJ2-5	CASSWPTSGSLETQYF
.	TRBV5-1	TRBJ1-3	CASSFNLQGHLRDGNTIYF
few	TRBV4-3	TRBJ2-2	CASSQDRDTGELFF
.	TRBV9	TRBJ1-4	CASSVSATNEKLFF
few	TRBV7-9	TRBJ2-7	CASSLSPSSGGFSSYEQYF
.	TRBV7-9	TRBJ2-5	CASSFFEGTLYQETQYF
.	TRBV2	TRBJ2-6	CASISQGAGANVLTF
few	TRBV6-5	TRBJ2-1	CASSQGFYNEQFF
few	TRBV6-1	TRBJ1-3	CASSATLGSNSGNTIYF
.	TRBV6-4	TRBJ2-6	CASSDTGSGANVLTF
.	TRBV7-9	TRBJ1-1	CASTLGGDTEAFF
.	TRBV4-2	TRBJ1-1	CASSQLDSMNTEAFF
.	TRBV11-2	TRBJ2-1	CASSQDRGSYNEQFF
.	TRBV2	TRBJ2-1	CASSESRANEQFF
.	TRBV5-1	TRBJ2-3	CASSKDRGSDTQYF
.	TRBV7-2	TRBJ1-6	CASSRTGGASNSPLHF
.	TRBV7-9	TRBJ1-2	CSSAGSTHGYTF
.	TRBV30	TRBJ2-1	CAWSQGLAGLNEQFF
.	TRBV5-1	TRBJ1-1	CASSLGQNPEAFF
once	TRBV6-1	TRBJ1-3	CASSEAGRGGNTIYF
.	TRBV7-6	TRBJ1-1	CASSLNGGAGTEAFF
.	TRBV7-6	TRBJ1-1	CASSLESQGNTEAFF
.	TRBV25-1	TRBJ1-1	CASSPSGATEAFF
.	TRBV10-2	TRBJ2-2	CASDLAGAGELFF
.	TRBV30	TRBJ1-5	CAWSKAMLPQHF
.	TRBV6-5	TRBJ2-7	CASSYWGGTSYEQYF
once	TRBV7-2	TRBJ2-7	CASSTPGVGEQYF
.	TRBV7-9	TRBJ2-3	CAGGTDTQYF
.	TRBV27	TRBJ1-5	CASRSRRQGGNQPQHF
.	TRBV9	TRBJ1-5	CASSKKGLDQPQHF
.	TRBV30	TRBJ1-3	CAWTGQLSGNTIYF
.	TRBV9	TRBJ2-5	CASSVETSGGETQYF
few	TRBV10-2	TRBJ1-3	CASSGRVGTIYF
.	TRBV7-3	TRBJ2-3	CASSPAARSTDTQYF
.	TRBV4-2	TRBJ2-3	CASSQNPGLAVPDTQYF
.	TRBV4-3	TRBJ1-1	CASSQEPAAGTEAFF
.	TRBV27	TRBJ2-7	CASSPGVVQGGYEQYF
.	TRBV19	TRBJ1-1	CASSMVDRDFGEAFF
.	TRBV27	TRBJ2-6	CASSPPIVTRGGANVLTF
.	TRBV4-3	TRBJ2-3	CASSQVRGTDTQYF
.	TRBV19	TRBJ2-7	CASSARSSGEQYF
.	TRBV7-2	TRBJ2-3	CASSLVVAADTQYF
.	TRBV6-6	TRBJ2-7	CASSPPSYEQYF
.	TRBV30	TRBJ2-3	CAWGLGPVRTDTQYF
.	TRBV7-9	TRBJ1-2	CASSSNGQANYGYTF
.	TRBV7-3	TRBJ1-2	CASSLTPTGFYGYTF